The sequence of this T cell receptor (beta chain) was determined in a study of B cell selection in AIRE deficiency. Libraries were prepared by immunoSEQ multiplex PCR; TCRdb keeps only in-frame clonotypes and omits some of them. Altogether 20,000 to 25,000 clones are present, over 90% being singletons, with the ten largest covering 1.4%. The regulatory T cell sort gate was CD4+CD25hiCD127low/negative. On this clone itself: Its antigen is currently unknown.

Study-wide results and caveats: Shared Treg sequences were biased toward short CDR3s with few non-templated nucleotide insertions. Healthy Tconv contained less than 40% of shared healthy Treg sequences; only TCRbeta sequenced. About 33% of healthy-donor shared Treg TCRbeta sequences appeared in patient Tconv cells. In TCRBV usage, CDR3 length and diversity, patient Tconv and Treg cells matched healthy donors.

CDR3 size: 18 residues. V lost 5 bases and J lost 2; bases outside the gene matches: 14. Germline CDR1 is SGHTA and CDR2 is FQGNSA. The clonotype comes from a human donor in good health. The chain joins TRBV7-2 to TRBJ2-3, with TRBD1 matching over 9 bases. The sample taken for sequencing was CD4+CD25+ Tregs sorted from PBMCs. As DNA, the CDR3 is TGTGCCAGCAGCAACCGACCCCCGGGACAGGGAGTCACAGATACGCAGTATTTT. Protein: CASSNRPPGQGVTDTQYF.